These T cell receptor beta chains were read from a single sample in a study of cytomegalovirus exposure and HLA in healthy donors. The data were produced by immunoSEQ multiplex PCR, yet TCRdb's version contains in-frame clones alone and is incomplete. Among some 160,000 clones listed, over 60% were seen once. Sequencing was carried out using PBMCs. The receptor source for this set is a man aged 40-55 years in good health and CMV-seronegative. Each CDR3 is given with its conserved first and last residue. The D gene is left open where the match is weak. Only part of the rows carry a size: once, few, many, or a class if the clone is expanded.

D gene,V gene,clone size,J gene,CDR3 DNA,CDR3 protein
.,TRBV7-9,.,TRBJ2-3,TGTGCCAGCAGCCTGACTAGGGAGACAGATACGCAGTATTTT,CASSLTRETDTQYF
.,TRBV4-1,.,TRBJ1-1,TGCGCCAGCAGCTCTAAGGAGGGCGGGAGGACTGAAGCTTTCTTT,CASSSKEGGRTEAFF
.,TRBV4-3,.,TRBJ2-1,TGCGCCAGCAGCCACCACCTAGGAGAGGGCTCCTACAATGAGCAGTTCTTC,CASSHHLGEGSYNEQFF
.,TRBV18,.,TRBJ1-4,TGTGCCAGCTCACGCAACGCAGGGGAGGGTGAAAAACTGTTTTTT,CASSRNAGEGEKLFF
.,TRBV19,.,TRBJ2-5,TGTGCCAGTAGTATAGCTGGCAGGGACCAAGAGACCCAGTACTTC,CASSIAGRDQETQYF
TRBD2,TRBV7-9,.,TRBJ2-7,TGTGCCAGCAGCTCTAGCGGCTACGAGCAGTACTTC,CASSSSGYEQYF
.,TRBV6-1,once,TRBJ2-5,TGTGCCAGCAGTGTGCCAGGCCAAGAGACCCAGTACTTC,CASSVPGQETQYF
.,TRBV5-1,.,TRBJ1-1,TGCGCCAGCAGCTTTGACGGGATCATGAACACTGAAGCTTTCTTT,CASSFDGIMNTEAFF
TRBD2,TRBV4-3,.,TRBJ2-5,TGCGCCAGCAGCCAAGACTACGGACTAGGCCGAGAGACCCAGTACTTC,CASSQDYGLGRETQYF
TRBD2,TRBV9,once,TRBJ2-5,TGTGCCAGCAGCGTAGGGGAGGGGTTCAAAGAGACCCAGTACTTC,CASSVGEGFKETQYF
TRBD1,TRBV6-4,.,TRBJ2-7,TGTGCCAGCAGCCCAGAGACAGGGAGCTACGAGCAGTACTTC,CASSPETGSYEQYF
.,TRBV2,.,TRBJ2-2,TGTGCCAGCATGCGGGACAACACCGGGGAGCTGTTTTTT,CASMRDNTGELFF
TRBD2,TRBV7-9,.,TRBJ2-1,TGTGCCAGCAGCCCCCTAGCGGGAGTGGGCAATGAGCAGTTCTTC,CASSPLAGVGNEQFF
.,TRBV7-2,.,TRBJ1-2,TGTGCCAGCAGCCCGTCCGGGGGGGACTATGGCTACACCTTC,CASSPSGGDYGYTF
TRBD1,TRBV5-4,.,TRBJ2-3,TGTGCCAGCAGCTCGGACAGGGGGCAAGATACGCAGTATTTT,CASSSDRGQDTQYF
.,TRBV5-1,.,TRBJ1-1,TGCGCCAGCAGCCCGGGTCCCGGGGACACTGAAGCTTTCTTT,CASSPGPGDTEAFF
TRBD1,TRBV6-5,.,TRBJ1-2,TGTGCCAGCAGTTACTCGTGGACAGGGGGCTATGGCTACACCTTC,CASSYSWTGGYGYTF
TRBD1,TRBV6-5,.,TRBJ1-2,TGTGCCAGCAGTCCGGGACAGCAAAACTATGGCTACACCTTC,CASSPGQQNYGYTF
.,TRBV4-3,.,TRBJ1-2,TGCGCCAGCAGCCCAGGAAGTGGAGGTAACTATGGCTACCCCTTC,CASSPGSGGNYGYPF
.,TRBV10-3,.,TRBJ1-5,TGTGCCATCAGTGACCCAGACGGAGAAGATAATCAGCCCCAGAATTTT,CAISDPDGEDNQPQNF
.,TRBV7-8,.,TRBJ1-1,TGTGCCAGCAGCATTCAGGGTTCCCCTGAAGCTTTCTTT,CASSIQGSPEAFF
TRBD1,TRBV5-5,.,TRBJ2-7,TGTGCCAGCACCACGACAGGGGGCACCTTCGAGCAGTACTTC,CASTTTGGTFEQYF
TRBD1,TRBV30,.,TRBJ2-4,TGTGCCCTGACAGGGGCGGTCGGAAACATTCAGTACTTC,CALTGAVGNIQYF
TRBD1,TRBV12-5,.,TRBJ2-7,TGTGCTAGTGGTCCTGACAGGGGGCCCTACGAGCAGTACTTC,CASGPDRGPYEQYF
.,TRBV19,.,TRBJ1-2,TGTGCCAGTAGTCGTCTGGGGGGTGATGGCTACACCTTC,CASSRLGGDGYTF
TRBD2,TRBV6-6,.,TRBJ2-7,TGTGCCAGCAGTTTCCCCGGGACTAGCGAGTCCTACGAGCAGTACTTC,CASSFPGTSESYEQYF
TRBD2,TRBV29-1,.,TRBJ2-5,TGCAGCGTTCAGGGACTAGCGGGGAGCCTCTCCAGTTTCGGGACCCAGTACTTC,CSVQGLAGSLSSFGTQYF
TRBD1,TRBV2,.,TRBJ2-7,TGTGCCAGCAGTGACCCCGCTGACAGGGCTATTCGTCGCGAGCAGTACTTC,CASSDPADRAIRREQYF
.,TRBV19,.,TRBJ2-7,TGTGCCAGTAGCTCGGGGACAACGCGAGACGAGCAGTACTTC,CASSSGTTRDEQYF
TRBD2,TRBV30,.,TRBJ2-7,TGTGCCTGGAGTGTATTCGGGGAGGGTGTGTACGAGCAGTACTTC,CAWSVFGEGVYEQYF
TRBD1,TRBV11-2,.,TRBJ2-7,TGTGCCAGCAGTCACCCAGGGGGCGACCCCCCTTACGAGCAGTACTTC,CASSHPGGDPPYEQYF
.,TRBV4-2,few,TRBJ1-1,TGTGCCAGCAGCCACCCCCCCCCAATCACTGAAGCTTTCTTT,CASSHPPPITEAFF
TRBD1,TRBV18,.,TRBJ1-1,TGTGCCAGCTCCTGGAAGGGGGCGAACACTGAAGCTTTCTTT,CASSWKGANTEAFF
.,TRBV5-1,.,TRBJ2-7,TGCGCCAGCAGCTCGGTCGGACAGAGATCGACCTACGAGCAGTACTTC,CASSSVGQRSTYEQYF
.,TRBV6-1,.,TRBJ1-1,TGTGCCAGCAGTGACGGGTTCCCTGAAGCTTTCTTT,CASSDGFPEAFF
TRBD2,TRBV7-9,few,TRBJ2-5,TGTGCCAGCAGCTTAGGGGGACTAGCGGGAGAGACCCAGTACTTC,CASSLGGLAGETQYF
TRBD2,TRBV4-2,.,TRBJ2-2,TGTGCCAGCAGCCAATATTCGACTAGCGGGGGTGCCGGGGAGCTGTTTTTT,CASSQYSTSGGAGELFF
TRBD1,TRBV6-5,.,TRBJ2-7,TGTGCCAGCAGTACCAGGGGGCGCCCCATTTACGAGCAGTACTTC,CASSTRGRPIYEQYF
.,TRBV5-1,.,TRBJ2-2,TGCGCCAGCAGCCCCAGACAGACTAACACCGGGGAGCTGTTTTTT,CASSPRQTNTGELFF
.,TRBV6-5,.,TRBJ2-7,TGTGCCAGCAGTTCGACCCAGGGATACGAGCAGTACTTC,CASSSTQGYEQYF
.,TRBV6-1,few,TRBJ1-5,TGTGCCAGCAGTGCGGACAGCTTAAGCAATCAGCCCCAGCATTTT,CASSADSLSNQPQHF
.,TRBV25-1,.,TRBJ1-2,TGTGCCAGCAGGTGGGGGGGACTTGGCTACACCTTC,CASRWGGLGYTF
TRBD1,TRBV5-6,.,TRBJ1-6,TGTGCCAGCAGCTCGGGACAGGGTCAGTATAATTCACCCCTCAACTTT,CASSSGQGQYNSPLNF
.,TRBV19,.,TRBJ1-1,TGTGCCAGTAGTATAGGAGTACCGAACACTGAAGCTTTCTTT,CASSIGVPNTEAFF
TRBD1,TRBV5-1,.,TRBJ1-1,TGCGCCAGCACGTGGACAGGGTCATTAACTGAAGCTTTCTTT,CASTWTGSLTEAFF